Given below is one T cell receptor beta chain in context. The sample comes from a study of cytomegalovirus exposure and HLA in healthy donors. The method was immunoSEQ multiplex PCR; TCRdb's version includes in-frame clones alone and lacks a portion of them. The sample yields 130,000 or so clones, over 80% seen once. This CDR3 is built from 12 residues. CDR1 and CDR2 from the germline V gene are SGHTA and FQGNSA. The V end was cut by 5 bases, the J end by 7 bases, with 12 bases between. The chain links TRBV7-2 to TRBJ2-7; no clear D gene. Material: PBMCs. This TCR came from a woman aged 30 to 39 in good health and CMV-seropositive. CDR3 DNA: TGTGCCAGCAGCACACCCCTCGGGGAGCAGTACTTC. This sequence encodes CASSTPLGEQYF.